A selection of T cell receptor beta chains follows, all from one sample in a study of T-cell memory formation after mild COVID-19. Via MiXCR, TCRdb re-called the 5' RACE reads, giving one row per CDR3 protein. Found here are under 250,000 distinct CDR3 sequences, 15% of them singletons; the top ten hold 2.1%. The specimen was PBMCs or a T cell subset sorted from them (not recorded which). The receptors stem from an adult woman who had mild COVID-19 (a few samples of this study predate the infection). Cell type and time point are not known. Each CDR3 is given with its conserved first and last residue. A D gene is named only where the DNA matches it firmly. Clone size is not always given. Where it is, it says once, few, many or a class for expanded clones.

j_call clone_size v_call d_call cdr3_nt cdr3_aa
TRBJ2-6 few TRBV5-6 . TGTGCCAGCCTCCCACAGGGCTCTGGGGCCAACGTCCTGACTTTC CASLPQGSGANVLTF
TRBJ1-5 . TRBV6-1 TRBD1 TGTGCCAGCAGTGAAGACAGGGGGTCGCGGCCCCAGCATTTT CASSEDRGSRPQHF
TRBJ1-1 . TRBV5-1 . TGCGCCAGCAGCCCTTCGCCGGGGGCAAACTCTGAAGCTTTCTTT CASSPSPGANSEAFF
TRBJ1-5 few TRBV3-1 . TGTGCCAGCAGCCAAGGTTCTGGACAGCCCCAGCATTTT CASSQGSGQPQHF
TRBJ1-1 few TRBV9 TRBD1 TGTGCCAGCAGCTTATCGACAGGGGGTCCGATGAACACTGAAGCTTTCTTT CASSLSTGGPMNTEAFF
TRBJ1-6 few TRBV2 . TGTGCCGTCCGAGCTGAAAGCTCCTATAATTCACCCCTCCACTTT CAVRAESSYNSPLHF
TRBJ1-1 . TRBV7-6 . TGTGCCAGCAGCCGCGGGGTGGGGAACACTGAAGCTTTCTTT CASSRGVGNTEAFF
TRBJ1-2 . TRBV7-2 . TGTGCCAGCAGCCCCGTGGTCGCCTTCTATGGTGGGGATGGCTACACCTTC CASSPVVAFYGGDGYTF
TRBJ1-1 . TRBV11-1 TRBD1 TGTGCCAGCAGTTTTATTGGGACAGGGGAGACTGAAGCTTTCTTT CASSFIGTGETEAFF
TRBJ2-3 few TRBV4-1 . TGCGCCAGCAGCCAAGCCATAAGCCGGGAAGGTGCAGATACGCAGTATTTT CASSQAISREGADTQYF
TRBJ2-3 few TRBV6-4 TRBD2 TGTGCCAGCAGAGAAGGGACTAGCGGGGGGAAGACGTTT CASREGTSGGKTF
TRBJ2-5 many TRBV15 TRBD2 TGTGCCACACGTAGCGGGGGGCCCCAAGAGACCCAGTACTTC CATRSGGPQETQYF
TRBJ2-2 . TRBV18 TRBD2 TGTGCCAGCTTCGGAATAGCGGGAACCGGGGAGCTGTTTTTT CASFGIAGTGELFF
TRBJ1-1 few TRBV5-1 TRBD1 TGCGCCAGCAGCTTGGTGGGGGACAGGCTGAATGAAGCTTTCTTT CASSLVGDRLNEAFF
TRBJ1-2 . TRBV6-5 TRBD1 TGTGCCACGAGGGACAGCATTAACTATGGCTACACCTTC CATRDSINYGYTF